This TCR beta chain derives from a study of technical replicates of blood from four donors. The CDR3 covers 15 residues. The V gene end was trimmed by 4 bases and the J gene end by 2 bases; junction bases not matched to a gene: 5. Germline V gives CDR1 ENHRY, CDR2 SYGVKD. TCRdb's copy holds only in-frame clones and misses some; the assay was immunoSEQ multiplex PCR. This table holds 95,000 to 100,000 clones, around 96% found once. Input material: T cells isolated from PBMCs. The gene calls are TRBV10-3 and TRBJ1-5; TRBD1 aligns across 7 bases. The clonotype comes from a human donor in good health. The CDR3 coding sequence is TGTGCCATCAGTGCAGGGGGGTCGGGCAATCAGCCCCAGCATTTT. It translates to CAISAGGSGNQPQHF.